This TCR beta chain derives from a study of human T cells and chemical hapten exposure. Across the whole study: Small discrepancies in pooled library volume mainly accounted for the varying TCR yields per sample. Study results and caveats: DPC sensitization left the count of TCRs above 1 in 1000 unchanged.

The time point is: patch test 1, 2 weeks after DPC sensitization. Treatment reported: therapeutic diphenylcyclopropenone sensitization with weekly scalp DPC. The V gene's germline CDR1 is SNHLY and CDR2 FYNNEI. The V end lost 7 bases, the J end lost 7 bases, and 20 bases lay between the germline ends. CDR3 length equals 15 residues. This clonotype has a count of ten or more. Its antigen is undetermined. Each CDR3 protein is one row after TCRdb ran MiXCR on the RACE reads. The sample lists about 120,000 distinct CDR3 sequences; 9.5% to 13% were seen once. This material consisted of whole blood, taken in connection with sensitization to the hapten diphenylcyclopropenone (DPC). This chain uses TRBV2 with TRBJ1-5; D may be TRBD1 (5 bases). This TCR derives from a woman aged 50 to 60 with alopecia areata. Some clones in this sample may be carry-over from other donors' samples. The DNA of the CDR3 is TGTGCCAGCACGGGGCAGGGAGGGGTGCGCCAGCCCCAGCATTTT. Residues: CASTGQGGVRQPQHF.